Listed here are 23 T cell receptor beta chains from one sample, sequenced in a study of graft-versus-host responses after intestinal transplantation. Some clones are missing from TCRdb's copy, which holds only in-frame ones; the method was immunoSEQ multiplex PCR. The data contain just over 40,000 clones, roughly 95% of them singletons. No cognate antigen is known for these TCRs. Here the sequenced sample was unstimulated CD8+ T cells sorted from spleen or lymph node cells, taken before transplant. The receptors shown here come from a human donor who was the organ donor for an intestinal transplant.

The CDR3 here is CASSSGLAGKYNEQFF. In DNA form, the CDR3 reads TGTGCCAGCAGCTCAGGACTAGCGGGGAAATACAATGAGCAGTTCTTC. The chain carries TRBV13 and TRBJ2-1; 12 bases map to TRBD2. Germline lookup yields CDR1 PRHDT and CDR2 FYEKMQ (reference sequence). Losses at the gene ends were 4 bases for V and 4 bases for J; bases not matched to a gene: 5. The CDR3 covers 16 residues.

This clone has just one count. J is TRBJ2-6 and V is TRBV4-1, with D unclear. This CDR3 has 13 residues. Germline V gives CDR1 MGHRA, CDR2 YSYEKL. Trimming cost V 4 bases and J 5 bases, with 6 bases left between them. The CDR3 spells CASSPRRANVLTF. CDR3 in DNA: TGCGCCAGCAGCCCCCGCAGGGCCAACGTCCTGACTTTC.

This clone was recorded once. The chain links TRBV7-9 to TRBJ1-1; the D gene is possibly TRBD1 (6 bases). Germline-derived CDR1 and CDR2 are SEHNR and FQNEAQ (reference sequence). The CDR3 totals 14 residues. With 1 base removed from V and 4 bases from J, the gap between germline ends came to 10 bases. This CDR3 is CASSLEGGSTEAFF. Here the CDR3 DNA reads TGTGCCAGCAGCTTAGAGGGGGGGAGCACTGAAGCTTTCTTT.

V gene TRBV7-8 combines with J gene TRBJ2-5, with 8 bases matching TRBD2. This CDR3 has 16 amino acids. Germline CDR1 and CDR2: SGHVS and FQNEAQ. V was clipped by 1 base and J by 3 bases; unmatched bases: 7. The CDR3 sequence: CASSLVAGGSEETQYF. The CDR3 DNA reads TGTGCCAGCAGCTTAGTTGCGGGGGGCTCGGAAGAGACCCAGTACTTC.

The chain links TRBV6-6 to TRBJ2-2; D is uncertain. V dropped 7 bases and J dropped 3 bases, with 6 bases sitting between them. CDR1 and CDR2 (germline): MNHNY, SVGAGI (reference sequence). The CDR3 runs 12 residues. In DNA form, the CDR3 reads TGTGCCAGCATCTTCGACACCGGGGAGCTGTTTTTT. Amino acid sequence: CASIFDTGELFF.

This chain links TRBV4-3 with TRBJ1-2; D possibly corresponds to TRBD1 (5 bases). CDR1 and CDR2 from the germline V gene are LGHNA and YSLEER. The CDR3 extends over 16 amino acids. The germline V and J ends were trimmed by 3 bases and 3 bases, with 17 bases remaining between them. CDR3 sequence (DNA): TGCGCCAGCAGCCAGAAACTCTATTACAGGTACTATGGCTACACCTTC. This codes for CASSQKLYYRYYGYTF.

The gene calls are TRBV6-5 and TRBJ1-4; TRBD1 might be the D (5 bases). The germline gives CDR1 MNHEY, CDR2 SVGAGI. The germline V and J ends were trimmed by 4 bases and 2 bases, with 11 bases remaining between them. This CDR3 is built from 15 residues. The CDR3 spells CASSSDGATNEKLFF. CDR3 nucleotides: TGTGCCAGCAGTTCGGACGGGGCGACTAATGAAAAACTGTTTTTT.

This chain connects TRBV7-9 to TRBJ2-6; D possibly matches TRBD1 or TRBD2 (6 bases each). Germline lookup yields CDR1 SEHNR and CDR2 FQNEAQ (reference sequence). The V end lost 1 base, the J end lost 0 bases, and 10 bases lay between the germline ends. CDR3 size: 17 residues. The DNA for the CDR3 is TGTGCCAGCAGCTTAGTCGGAGGGGGCTCTGGGGCCAACGTCCTGACTTTC. Translating it yields CASSLVGGGSGANVLTF. The complete variable domain, with remaining parts taken from reference TRBV7-9 and TRBJ2-6, reads DTGVSQNPRHKITKRGQNVTFRCDPISEHNRLYWYRQTLGQGPEFLTYFQNEAQLEKSRLLSDRFSAERPKGSFSTLEIQRTEQGDSAMYLCASSLVGGGSGANVLTFGAGSRLTVL.

The table lists this clone with a count of one. The chain couples TRBV27 to TRBJ1-2; the match to TRBD1 covers 7 bases. After removal of 10 bases from V and 7 bases from J, the junction contained 12 bases not matched to a gene. The CDR3 consists of 13 residues. CDR1 is MNHEY and CDR2 is SMNVEV in the germline V gene (reference sequence). CDR3 nucleotides: TGTGCCACCAAACCCAGGGGGAGAAGTGGCTACACCTTC. Its translation is CATKPRGRSGYTF.

J is TRBJ1-1 and V is TRBV6-1; D possibly corresponds to TRBD1 (5 bases). Trimming took 4 bases from V and 8 from J, leaving 20 bases between them. CDR1 and CDR2 from the germline V gene are MNHNS and SASEGT. This CDR3 region has 15 residues. CDR3 sequence reads: CASSVLAGLSREAFF. In nucleotides, the CDR3 is TGTGCCAGCAGTGTTTTGGCGGGGCTTTCGAGAGAAGCTTTCTTT.

The chain has TRBV5-6 and TRBJ1-2; TRBD1 aligns across 7 bases. The CDR3 has 13 residues. Germline V gene sequence: CDR1 SGHDT, CDR2 YYEEEE. The trim removed 4 bases at V and 4 bases at J, leaving 4 bases unmatched. The chain's CDR3 is CASSDRDGYGYTF. CDR3 nucleotide sequence: TGTGCCAGCAGCGACAGGGACGGCTATGGCTACACCTTC.

The V call is TRBV19, the J call TRBJ2-2; D is perhaps TRBD1 or TRBD2 (6 bases each). Germline values: CDR1 LNHDA, CDR2 SQIVND (reference sequence). V lost 3 bases, J lost 3 bases, and 20 bases lay in between. This CDR3 spans 18 amino acids. The CDR3 DNA is TGTGCCAGTAGTATGACGGATTTGTGGGGGGCCTACACCGGGGAGCTGTTTTTT. Encoded protein: CASSMTDLWGAYTGELFF.

The gene calls are TRBV6-5 and TRBJ2-1; the D gene could be TRBD1 or TRBD2 (5 bases each). Trimming shortened V by 4 bases and J by 7 bases, and 20 bases separated the two germline ends. Germline V gene data show CDR1 as MNHEY and CDR2 as SVGAGI. The CDR3 is 16 residues long. CDR3 sequence reads: CASSFNSGTSPNEQFF. The CDR3 region has the DNA TGTGCCAGCAGTTTCAATTCCGGGACGTCCCCTAATGAGCAGTTCTTC.

The genes are TRBV4-3 and TRBJ2-6; D uncertain. This CDR3 is 16 amino acids long. Germline V CDR1 and CDR2: LGHNA, YSLEER. Between the trimmed V and J ends, which lost 0 bases and 4 bases, there was a span of 10 bases. CDR3 region: CASSQDFTAGANVLTF. The CDR3, as DNA: TGCGCCAGCAGCCAAGATTTTACAGCCGGGGCCAACGTCCTGACTTTC.

This chain joins TRBV5-6 and TRBJ2-7, with TRBD1 as a possible D gene (5 bases). Germline CDR1 and CDR2: SGHDT and YYEEEE. The CDR3 loop spans 13 amino acids. V gave up 6 bases and J gave up 0 bases, with 10 bases separating them. The CDR3 sequence is CASKPQDSYEQYF. The CDR3 DNA follows: TGTGCCAGCAAGCCACAGGACTCCTACGAGCAGTACTTC.

The chain combines TRBV10-2 with TRBJ2-7; D call uncertain. V lost 0 bases, J lost 4 bases, and 10 bases lay in between. The germline V gene has CDR1 WSHSY and CDR2 SAAADI. This CDR3 region has 14 residues. This CDR3 reads CASSESVGGYEQYF. For the CDR3, the DNA is TGCGCCAGCAGTGAGTCAGTCGGTGGGTACGAGCAGTACTTC.

The chain employs TRBV2 and TRBJ1-1; no definite D call. This CDR3 contains 10 residues. Germline V lookup: CDR1 SNHLY, CDR2 FYNNEI. V gave up 6 bases and J gave up 4 bases, with 3 bases separating them. The CDR3: CASRGTEAFF. CDR3 nucleotides: TGTGCCAGCAGGGGCACTGAAGCTTTCTTT.

The gene calls are TRBV4-1 and TRBJ2-7, with D perhaps given as TRBD1 or TRBD2 (6 bases each). Looked up from germline, CDR1 is MGHRA and CDR2 is YSYEKL. The CDR3 sequence is 16 residues long. Deletions cut 0 bases from V and 3 bases from J, with 15 bases between. The CDR3 nucleotides are TGCGCCAGCAGCCAAGATGGACGGGGGCCGAACTACGAGCAGTACTTC. This sequence encodes CASSQDGRGPNYEQYF.

A word on this clone: Other DNA sequences of this sample code for an identical CDR3. The CDR3 coding sequence is TGTGCCAGCAGTAGGCCCAGCGGGGGGGCCGGGTCCTACGAGCAGTACTTC. This translates into CASSRPSGGAGSYEQYF. This chain joins TRBV7-8 and TRBJ2-7, with 10 positions matching TRBD2. There are 17 residues in the CDR3. Germline CDR1 and CDR2: SGHVS and FQNEAQ. V shed 6 bases, J shed 1 base, and the junction held 12 bases outside the gene matches.

V is TRBV5-1 and J is TRBJ2-5, with TRBD2 matching over 10 bases. The CDR3 loop spans 17 amino acids. After removal of 0 bases from V and 5 bases from J, the junction contained 10 bases not matched to a gene. Germline V gene data show CDR1 as SGHRS and CDR2 as YFSETQ. The CDR3 coding sequence is TGCGCCAGCAGCTTGGCCCCGAGCGGGGGGGAGGCGGAGACCCAGTACTTC. Its translation is CASSLAPSGGEAETQYF.

In DNA form, the CDR3 reads TGCGCCAGCAGCCCGGGACTAGCGGGGTTTTATGAGCAGTTCTTC. Protein product: CASSPGLAGFYEQFF. The J gene is TRBJ2-1, the V gene TRBV4-3, with TRBD2 matching 13 bases. Germline V gene sequence: CDR1 LGHNA, CDR2 YSLEER. CDR3 length: 15 amino acids. Trimming cost V 4 bases and J 8 bases; bases outside gene matches: 5.

The chain carries TRBV4-3 and TRBJ2-5; tentatively, D is TRBD2 (7 bases). Germline CDR1 reads LGHNA; CDR2 reads YSLEER. The V gene lost 0 bases and the J gene lost 2 bases, with 10 bases spanning the gap. The CDR3 runs 15 residues. The CDR3 region is CASSQDRGGQETQYF. The DNA for the CDR3 is TGCGCCAGCAGCCAAGATAGGGGGGGTCAAGAGACCCAGTACTTC.

CDR3: CASRTGLEIYGETQYF. Written as DNA, the CDR3 is TGTGCCAGCAGAACCGGACTAGAAATTTATGGAGAGACCCAGTACTTC. The genes are TRBV2 and TRBJ2-5; the match to TRBD2 covers 7 bases. Trimming at V came to 6 bases and at J to 4 bases, leaving 14 bases not matched to a gene. The germline CDR1 and CDR2 sequences are SNHLY and FYNNEI. The CDR3 extends over 16 amino acids.